This T cell receptor (beta chain) was sequenced in a study of CD39 and CD103 CD8 tumor-infiltrating T cells (dated by TCRdb to the late 2010s). Notes on the research overall: The repertoire comparisons shown came from four patients: one with an HPV-positive HNSCC, one with an HPV-negative HNSCC, one with ovarian cancer and one with melanoma. Deep sequencing of TCRbeta CDR3 was used to compare the repertoires of CD8 TIL subsets, defined by CD103 and CD39, against those of peripheral memory CD8 T cells. General conclusions and limits of the study: DP CD8 TILs appeared more oligoclonal than DN and SP CD8 TILs and blood memory CD8 T cells, with top 30 clonotypes covering 56-86%. DP TIL clonotypes were rarely found in blood or uninvolved lymph node, whereas DN TIL clonotypes largely overlapped peripheral memory CD8 repertoires.

At the time of sample collection the patients were not on therapy, although prior treatments varied from chemotherapy, radiotherapy, surgery and immunotherapy to no treatment. Thawed cells were enriched for T lymphocytes with a negative-selection kit, adding EpCAM beads for tumor-infiltrating lymphocytes. Memory CD8 T cells were sorted using a CD8+CD4-CD45RA- gate, without regard to whether the cells expressed CCR7. Before analysis, peripheral blood mononuclear cells were separated on a Ficoll-Paque PLUS gradient and then cryopreserved. On a FACSAria II, each population was sorted to roughly 99% purity, and the resulting cell pellets were frozen for TCR sequencing with no culture step. CDR3 length: 14 amino acids, cysteine to phenylalanine. Only the CDR3 DNA is retained, 42 bases long and in frame from the first base. Deletion took 6 bases off V and 3 bases off J, with a span of 14 bases between the germline ends. The germline V gene (reference sequence) yields MNHEY for CDR1 and SMNVEV for CDR2.

For each subset, genomic DNA was extracted from about 10,000 to 100,000 sorted cells using the DNeasy Blood and Tissue Kit. The TCRbeta V-J or V-D-J regions were sequenced and mapped through the immunoSEQ service, and coverage above 10x per sample was achieved. The paper's data handling went like this. The analysis included only productive rearrangements exported from the immunoSEQ Analyzer platform, and clonality was assessed using the 500 most abundant clones. Repertoire overlap between populations was quantified with the Morisita-Horn similarity index and the Jaccard index. Morisita-Horn similarity between CD8 T-cell subset TCR repertoires was measured in roughly six cancer patients. The immuneACCESS repertoire file appears here via TCRdb, limited to in-frame rearrangements. These files lack a portion of the clones; in checked studies, under half of the deficit traces to unresolved V genes, and the cause of the others is not known. V and J calls and clone size are given by that table; D and trimming were obtained from the DNA. The sample has over 15,000 clones on record, over 80% of them singletons. 4.3% of the sample is taken by the ten largest.

For this clone: Its antigen specificity is not known. No quality values exist for individual bases; no much larger clone is one base distant.

The chain links TRBV27 with TRBJ1-1; tentative D gene TRBD1, with 5 bases matching. The clonotype comes from a human donor with head and neck squamous cell carcinoma. Material: CD8+ T cells sorted from blood. This sample's cell subset or site label indicates: total memory CD8 T cells (CD45RA-CCR7+/-) from blood or uninvolved lymph node. At the DNA level, the sequence is TGTGCCAGCAGGCCAGGGTGGGTTTACACTGAAGCTTTCTTT. Its protein product is CASRPGWVYTEAFF.